What follows describes a single TCR beta chain. Its antigen is currently unknown. The V gene's germline CDR1 is LGHNA and CDR2 YNFKEQ. CDR3 length: 16 amino acids. The V segment lost 1 base and the J segment 11 bases; nucleotides outside the gene matches: 16. The source of the sample is a study of cytomegalovirus exposure and HLA in healthy donors. Study-wide findings and caveats: Earlier analysis found most TCR beta V segments productive about 90% or about 30% of the time. A cluster of highly shared sequence variants was likely a sequencing artifact. Later work showed greater clonal expansion in HLA-associated TCR beta chains than in equally common others. A later analysis linked more than 15,000 TCR beta sequences to HLA alleles at 0.05 false discovery rate.

13 Jbeta primers and 60 Vbeta primers were used for the PCR. The data were produced by immunoSEQ multiplex PCR, yet TCRdb's version contains in-frame clones alone and is incomplete. Seen here are approximately 160,000 clones, about 83% observed once, and the top ten hold about 4.9%. Specimen: PBMCs. The chain couples TRBV4-2 to TRBJ2-5; 7 positions match TRBD2. The sequence derives from a girl aged 5-17 years in good health and CMV-seropositive. CDR3 bases: TGTGCCAGCAGCCAAGGGGCGGGGGATGGGTTAAGGGAGCAGTACTTC. Its protein is CASSQGAGDGLREQYF.